This entry describes one T cell receptor (beta chain). The antigen remains unidentified. The protocol was immunoSEQ multiplex PCR, while the TCRdb copy is restricted to in-frame clones and leaves out a portion. The sample consists of around 200,000 clones, more than 65% of them appearing once. These data come from a study of cytomegalovirus exposure and HLA in healthy donors. Looking at the study overall: The same platform as the 500 to 700 first-cohort repertoires was used for the 90 to 150 validation repertoires, a later analysis reported. Overall study findings and caveats: In the roughly 130 validation repertoires, a later analysis found that first-cohort TCR clusters tended to co-occur. It was reportedly the case that the classifier diagnosed cytomegalovirus status with high specificity and sensitivity.

The CDR3 is made up of 15 amino acids. V lost 8 bases to trimming and J lost 4 bases, with 19 bases between them. CDR1 and CDR2 from the germline V gene are MNHNS and SASEGT. The rearrangement joins TRBV6-1 to TRBJ2-3; D is perhaps TRBD2 (5 bases). This receptor was taken from a woman between 18 and 29 years old in good health and CMV-seropositive. Sequenced material: PBMCs. The DNA of the CDR3 is TGTGCCAGCCTCTCTGGGCTAACCGGGGCAGATACGCAGTATTTT. Translation: CASLSGLTGADTQYF.